What follows are 18 T cell receptor beta chains derived from one specimen sequenced in a study of shared clonotypes between healthy human individuals. Repertoires were generated with immunoSEQ multiplex PCR, while TCRdb's copy carries only in-frame clones and drops some. The data hold over a million clones, with roughly 80% observed a single time. The source material was memory CD4+ T cells sorted from blood. This sample's subset: CD45RA-negative fraction. The receptors stem from a man younger than 30 in good health.

In its sample, this clone was seen a few times. The CDR3 DNA reads as TGTGCCAGCAGCTTGGAGGCTGGACCCACCGGGGAGCTGTTTTTT. This encodes CASSLEAGPTGELFF. The rearrangement joins TRBV5-6 to TRBJ2-2; no clear D gene. Trimming took 0 bases from V and 4 from J, leaving 10 bases between them. Germline V gene lookup returns CDR1 SGHDT and CDR2 YYEEEE. The CDR3 spans 15 residues.

This chain links TRBV7-2 with TRBJ1-3; D might be TRBD1 (5 bases). V was trimmed by 3 bases and J by 8 bases, leaving 17 bases between them. The CDR3 length is 15 residues. The germline CDR1 and CDR2 sequences are SGHTA and FQGNSA. The CDR3 spells CASSFRAGSEDTIYF. CDR3 DNA sequence: TGTGCCAGCAGCTTCCGTGCAGGGTCGGAGGACACCATATATTTT. Using reference TRBV7-2 and TRBJ1-3 for the parts outside the CDR3, the full variable domain is GAGVSQSPSNKVTEKGKDVELRCDPISGHTALYWYRQSLGQGLEFLIYFQGNSAPDKSGLPSDRFSAERTGGSVSTLTIQRTQQEDSAVYLCASSFRAGSEDTIYFGEGSWLTVV.

The table lists this clone with a few counts. The J gene is TRBJ1-1, the V gene TRBV12-5; D is unclear. Trimming left V 6 bases short and J 1 base short, with 9 bases between. The CDR3 covers 13 residues. Germline lookup yields CDR1 LGHNT and CDR2 FRNRAP. The CDR3 is CASGAQENTEAFF. The CDR3, as DNA: TGTGCTAGTGGGGCCCAGGAGAACACTGAAGCTTTCTTT. The variable domain in full, with the rest retrieved from reference TRBV12-5 and TRBJ1-1, is DARVTQTPRHKVTEMGQEVTMRCQPILGHNTVFWYRQTMMQGLELLAYFRNRAPLDDSGMPKDRFSAEMPDATLATLKIQPSEPRDSAVYFCASGAQENTEAFFGQGTRLTVV.

Concerning this clone: This CDR3 is also generated by other DNA sequences in the sample. V is TRBV14 and J is TRBJ2-5; D is unresolved. The germline gives CDR1 SGHDN, CDR2 FVKESK. The CDR3 length is 14 residues. The V gene lost 3 bases and the J gene lost 2 bases, with 10 bases spanning the gap. The CDR3 sequence is CASSQFTKQETQYF. CDR3 DNA sequence: TGTGCCAGCAGCCAGTTCACGAAACAAGAGACCCAGTACTTC.

This clone showed up just once. The rearrangement uses TRBV5-1 and TRBJ2-7; 10 bases are shared with TRBD1. The trim removed 4 bases at V and 5 bases at J, leaving 15 bases unmatched. This CDR3 is 17 amino acids long. Germline CDR1 is SGHRS and CDR2 is YFSETQ. Here the CDR3 DNA reads TGCGCCAGCAGCCCCACACCACCGGGACAGGGGTTGCACGAGCAGTACTTC. Encoded protein: CASSPTPPGQGLHEQYF.

The gene calls are TRBV7-8 and TRBJ2-7, with a possible D match to TRBD1 (6 bases). This CDR3 spans 14 amino acids. V lost 5 bases and J 0 bases, leaving 11 bases between the germline ends. Germline lookup yields CDR1 SGHVS and CDR2 FQNEAQ. The CDR3: CASSPLTGSYEQYF. In DNA, the CDR3 is TGTGCCAGCAGCCCATTGACAGGCTCCTACGAGCAGTACTTC.

A note on this clone: The identical CDR3 is also encoded by other nucleotide sequences in the sample. The gene calls are TRBV2 and TRBJ1-1; weak D call: TRBD1 (5 bases). Trimming left V 6 bases short and J 0 bases short, with 8 bases between. This CDR3 is 13 amino acids long. CDR1 and CDR2 (germline): SNHLY, FYNNEI. The CDR3 protein is CASRGTVNTEAFF. DNA of the CDR3: TGTGCCAGCAGAGGGACGGTGAACACTGAAGCTTTCTTT.

The V and J genes are TRBV18 and TRBJ1-5; 7 bases agree with TRBD1. The CDR3 spans 14 residues. CDR1 is KGHSH, CDR2 LQKENI, per germline. The junction had 3 bases not matched to a gene; V was cut back by 4 bases and J by 3 bases. CDR3 protein: CASSLGQDNQPQHF. As DNA, the CDR3 is TGTGCCAGCTCACTTGGACAGGACAATCAGCCCCAGCATTTT.

The chain carries TRBV11-2 and TRBJ2-4; 9 positions match TRBD2. Losses at the gene ends were 5 bases for V and 8 bases for J; bases not matched to a gene: 4. The CDR3 has 13 residues. CDR1 and CDR2 from the germline V gene are SGHAT and FQNNGV. The CDR3 protein is CASSLSGRDIQYF. CDR3 nucleotides: TGTGCCAGCAGCCTTAGCGGGAGAGACATTCAGTACTTC.

For the CDR3, the DNA is TGCGCCAGCAGCCTAGGATCTAACACAGATACGCAGTATTTT. It specifies CASSLGSNTDTQYF. The chain joins TRBV4-1 to TRBJ2-3; D not resolved. Looked up from germline, CDR1 is MGHRA and CDR2 is YSYEKL. The CDR3 is 14 residues long. Trimming took 4 bases from V and 2 from J, leaving 10 bases between them.

The chain joins TRBV5-1 to TRBJ2-2; 7 nucleotides agree with TRBD1. Trimming cost V 4 bases and J 2 bases; bases outside gene matches: 5. The CDR3 is made up of 15 amino acids. CDR1 is SGHRS and CDR2 is YFSETQ in the germline V gene. The DNA of the CDR3 is TGCGCCAGCAGCCTCCGGGACAGAAACACCGGGGAGCTGTTTTTT. Its translation is CASSLRDRNTGELFF.

The rearrangement uses TRBV7-2 and TRBJ2-7; D might be TRBD2 (6 bases). Between the trimmed V and J ends, which lost 5 bases and 6 bases, there was a span of 11 bases. CDR1 and CDR2 (germline): SGHTA, FQGNSA. The CDR3 has 12 amino acids. This CDR3 reads CASSHNGGEQYF. CDR3 bases: TGTGCCAGCAGCCATAACGGGGGCGAGCAGTACTTC.

The rearrangement links TRBV7-2 to TRBJ2-2; the D gene is possibly TRBD2 (6 bases). CDR1 and CDR2 (germline): SGHTA, FQGNSA. Trimming removed 5 bases from V and 0 bases from J, with 7 bases in between. The CDR3 spans 14 residues. The CDR3 coding sequence is TGTGCCAGCAGCGGGACTGCGAACACCGGGGAGCTGTTTTTT. It translates to CASSGTANTGELFF.

The chain links TRBV6-5 to TRBJ1-2; D perhaps matches TRBD1 (5 bases). CDR1 and CDR2 (germline): MNHEY, SVGAGI. The CDR3 consists of 15 residues. The V gene lost 10 bases and the J gene lost 0 bases, with 18 bases spanning the gap. The CDR3: CATQMGRATNYGYTF. CDR3 DNA sequence: TGTGCCACCCAAATGGGCAGGGCGACTAACTATGGCTACACCTTC.

Remarks on this clone: Other DNA sequences of this sample code for an identical CDR3. V gene TRBV30 combines with J gene TRBJ2-7, with D perhaps matching TRBD2 (5 bases). Germline V gene data show CDR1 as GTSNPN and CDR2 as SVGIG (reference sequence). The CDR3 totals 13 residues. Trimming took off 0 bases at V and 2 bases at J, with 8 bases between the two ends. The CDR3 sequence: CAWSVGLAYEQYF. CDR3 nucleotides: TGTGCCTGGAGTGTTGGACTTGCCTACGAGCAGTACTTC.

The chain recombines TRBV10-3 with TRBJ1-5, with 10 bases matching TRBD1. The CDR3 totals 17 residues. CDR1 and CDR2 from the germline V gene are ENHRY and SYGVKD. After removal of 4 bases from V and 2 bases from J, the junction contained 8 bases not matched to a gene. The CDR3 reads CAISGAGQGLGNQPQHF. In DNA form, the CDR3 reads TGTGCCATCAGTGGGGCGGGACAGGGGCTGGGCAATCAGCCCCAGCATTTT.

The chain couples TRBV9 to TRBJ1-1; a possible D gene is TRBD1 (6 bases). CDR1 and CDR2 (germline): SGDLS, YYNGEE. The CDR3 is 16 amino acids. V lost 2 bases and J 2 bases, leaving 16 bases between the germline ends. CDR3 residues: CASSVAPQGGNTEAFF. The CDR3 region has the DNA TGTGCCAGCAGCGTGGCTCCACAGGGAGGCAACACTGAAGCTTTCTTT.

The chain combines TRBV9 with TRBJ2-5; either TRBD1 or TRBD2 may fit D (5 bases each). Between the trimmed V and J ends, which lost 0 bases and 2 bases, there was a span of 14 bases. The CDR3 loop spans 16 amino acids. The germline gives CDR1 SGDLS, CDR2 YYNGEE. The CDR3 nucleotides are TGTGCCAGCAGCGTAGACTATGGGGGACCTCAAGAGACCCAGTACTTC. Translation: CASSVDYGGPQETQYF.